This TCR beta chain was observed in a study of cytomegalovirus exposure and HLA in healthy donors. Study-wide findings and caveats: Accurate prediction of most subjects' HLA-A and HLA-B alleles from TCR beta sequences was reported. The Asian-associated ancestry cluster reportedly had fewer N-insertions than the approximately 650-donor mean in a later analysis.

The germline V gene encodes CDR1 LNHNV and CDR2 YYDKDF (reference sequence). This CDR3 comprises 15 residues. The V and J ends lost 0 bases and 3 bases respectively, with 11 bases between them. Primers for the PCR totalled 60 Vbeta and 13 Jbeta. Data came from immunoSEQ multiplex PCR; TCRdb stores just in-frame clones and leaves some out. This table has some 150,000 clones, 60% to 80% appearing once. In the case of this clone: The antigen is unknown.

The sequence was collected from a woman aged 25 to 39 in good health and CMV-seronegative. This rearrangement joins TRBV15 to TRBJ2-5; maybe TRBD1 (6 bases). Sequencing input: PBMCs. The CDR3 protein is CATSRERTAKETQYF. CDR3 nucleotides: TGTGCCACCAGCAGAGAACGGACAGCTAAAGAGACCCAGTACTTC.